Below, one TCR beta chain is given with its context. Its antigen is still unknown. No clone much larger than this one lies a single base away; base qualities are absent. The donors were healthy, HIV-negative adults who had no recently reported acute infections or vaccinations. All donors were Caucasian adults living in Nashville, Tennessee, USA. CD4+ T cells were enriched by magnetic negative selection; naive cells were then positively selected on CD45RA, and the negative fraction formed the memory subset. Blood was collected by leukapheresis, and PBMCs were isolated by Ficoll-Histopaque density gradient centrifugation and then cryopreserved in liquid nitrogen vapor phase. Purity and quantity of every magnetically sorted T cell population were checked by analytical flow cytometry. Each sorted fraction had its genomic DNA isolated and then quantified by UV absorbance on a Nanodrop 2000c. Using the deep immunoSEQ assay, multiplex PCR amplified TCR CDR3 regions from genomic DNA. Extracted genomic DNA from each cell subset was spread evenly across all wells of several immunoSEQ 96-well plates, with each plate serving as a replicate. For sorted subsets, each replicate PCR was loaded with about 200 ng genomic DNA, equivalent to 25,000 to 35,000 T cell genomes. Purified libraries were quantified with a Qubit 3.0 fluorometer, sized on a Bioanalyzer 2100, and re-quantified with the KAPA Library Quantification kit. Every immunoSEQ 96-well plate was sequenced on a separate single-read 150-cycle Illumina NextSeq 550 flow cell. The study's own analysis went as follows. Because the immunoSEQ output included only junctional sequences and no quality scores, the filtering could not be the same as the filtering used for full-length reads. To assign V/J genes and CDR3, sequences were annotated using PyIR, a Python wrapper for IgBLAST v1.9, with IMGT germline references. Reads were removed for weak V/J assignments (E-value above 1e-6), missing CDR3, stop codons, out-of-frame junctions, or ambiguous translated residues. V3J clonotypes were defined as sequences sharing an identical inferred V gene, J gene, and CDR3 amino acid sequence. The percentage overlap between two repertoires was calculated by dividing the number of shared unique clonotypes by the size of the smaller repertoire. Richness of each repertoire was evaluated using RTK rarefaction, the Chao1 estimator, and Recon v2.1 estimates of unobserved clonotypes. Generation probabilities for all TCRbeta clonotypes obtained by the gDNA method from a few donors were computed using OLGA. TCRdb obtained this table from immuneACCESS and retained in-frame rearrangements with V and J assigned. These tables miss some clones; where compared with another copy, unresolved V genes account for less than half of the shortfall, and the remainder is unexplained. The DNA was the basis for D and trimming; V, J and clone size are from that table. This sample comprises nearly 750,000 clones, 55% to 80% of them detected only once. The ten most abundant clones make up 1.8% of the sample.

The germline V gene encodes CDR1 LNHDA and CDR2 SQIVND (reference sequence). V is cut by 4 bases and J by 2 bases, and the space between the germline ends is 10 bases. The CDR3 spans 14 residues, from the cysteine through the phenylalanine. Only CDR3 DNA remains: 42 bases, in frame from the first base. These data belong to a study of shared clonotypes between healthy human individuals (dated by TCRdb to the early 2020s). Regarding the study in general: A couple of women and three men aged 18 to 49 years were included in the cohort. Leukapheresis yielded between about 0.94 and 8.9 billion PBMCs per donor. To increase sequencing depth and limit assay-specific biases, TCR repertoire library preparation and sequencing were carried out by different laboratories using diverse techniques. Per donor, three plates each were used for CD4 naive and CD4 memory, two for CD8 naive, and one for CD8 memory. To estimate repertoire size and how much clonotypes are shared between individuals, the study performed deep sequencing of blood TCR repertoires from a handful of healthy adults.

Results and caveats for the whole study, not just this receptor: Across a few donors, approximately 5% of naive CD4, roughly 3.4% of naive CD8, 2% to 2.5% of memory CD4, and 0.4% to 0.45% of memory CD8 clonotypes were shared. Based on pairwise subsampling, the degree of clonotype sharing among donors was expected to be affected by sequencing depth. Higher generation probabilities were observed for clonotypes shared by all four sorted-subset donors than for non-shared clonotypes. Even with the large sequencing depth, rarefaction of the sorted-subset datasets indicated that sequencing was incomplete. Estimated clonotype richness was generally larger for naive than for memory subsets. Sampling was restricted to blood, and TCR repertoires in tissue are likely to differ from TCR repertoires in blood. Because the study included a small number of donors, the genetic and exposure-history diversity represented was limited.

The sequence joins TRBV19 to TRBJ2-3; perhaps TRBD2 is the D gene, with 6 bases matching. The source of this sequence is a woman aged 25 to 39 in good health. The sample consisted of memory CD4+ T cells sorted from blood. What this sample's cell subset or site label stands for: CD45RA-negative fraction. The nucleotides are TGTGCCAGTAGTAATCGGGAGAACACAGATACGCAGTATTTT. It translates as CASSNRENTDTQYF.